The 19 T cell receptor beta chains presented below share a single source sample, sequenced in a study of cytomegalovirus exposure and HLA in healthy donors. The PCR contained 60 Vbeta and 13 Jbeta primers. Sequencing used immunoSEQ multiplex PCR; TCRdb keeps in-frame clones, though not all of them. Here the sample spans around 130,000 clones, approximately 80% being singletons. What was sequenced was PBMCs. The receptors shown here come from a woman aged 40-49 years in good health and CMV-seronegative.

The rearrangement uses TRBV27 and TRBJ2-5, with D unresolved. The J call could be wrong; TRBJ2-7 is a better fit for the DNA end. CDR1 and CDR2 (germline): MNHEY, SMNVEV (reference sequence). This CDR3 spans 13 amino acids. The CDR3 loop reads CASSLYDDYEQYF. DNA of the CDR3: TGTGCCAGCAGTTTATATGACGACTACGAGCAGTACTTC.

This clone appeared once. The genes are TRBV11-1 and TRBJ2-5; 7 bases line up with TRBD2. The V gene end was trimmed by 6 bases and the J gene end by 2 bases; junction bases not matched to a gene: 3. Germline V CDR1 and CDR2: SGHAT, FQDESV (reference sequence). There are 13 residues in the CDR3. This chain's CDR3 is CASRPGLQETQYF. The CDR3 nucleotides read TGTGCCAGCAGACCGGGACTACAAGAGACCCAGTACTTC.

The genes are TRBV2 and TRBJ2-3; D possibly corresponds to TRBD2 (7 bases). This CDR3 region has 15 residues. The germline V and J ends were trimmed by 5 bases and 4 bases, with 16 bases remaining between them. Germline lookup yields CDR1 SNHLY and CDR2 FYNNEI. The CDR3 DNA follows: TGTGCCAGCAGTTTCGACGGGGGGCTGGCAGATACGCAGTATTTT. This translates into CASSFDGGLADTQYF.

A note on this clone: A read error is likely, as this CDR3 ends without the conserved phenylalanine or tryptophan. The rearrangement uses TRBV15 and TRBJ1-2, with TRBD1 as a possible D gene (5 bases). Germline V gene lookup returns CDR1 LNHNV and CDR2 YYDKDF (reference sequence). V lost 0 bases and J lost 8, with 19 bases in between. This CDR3 has 16 amino acids. CDR3 sequence: CATSRDLDTWMEGYTL. In nucleotides, the CDR3 is TGTGCCACCAGCAGAGATTTGGACACCTGGATGGAAGGCTACACCCTC.

This chain links TRBV28 with TRBJ2-7; D remains ambiguous. In germline, CDR1 is MDHEN, CDR2 SYDVKM. This CDR3 has 12 amino acids. V was trimmed by 1 base and J by 6 bases, leaving 7 bases between them. CDR3 loop: CASSLFGSEQYF. The CDR3 nucleotides are TGTGCCAGCAGTTTATTTGGCTCCGAGCAGTACTTC.

This chain connects TRBV6-6 to TRBJ2-7; 7 bases agree with TRBD1. The CDR3 covers 12 residues. Losses at the gene ends were 5 bases for V and 6 bases for J; bases not matched to a gene: 4. CDR1 and CDR2 (germline): MNHNY, SVGAGI (reference sequence). Here the CDR3 reads CASSPGTVEQYF. For the CDR3, the DNA is TGTGCCAGCAGTCCCGGGACAGTCGAGCAGTACTTC.

In its sample, this clone was seen once. The CDR3 region is CASRLQQNTEAFF. In DNA form, the CDR3 reads TGTGCCAGCAGGCTACAGCAGAACACTGAAGCTTTCTTT. The chain couples TRBV7-3 to TRBJ1-1, with D unclear. Trimming pared 6 bases from V and 1 base from J, leaving 9 bases between. Germline CDR1 reads SGHTA; CDR2 reads FQGTGA. This CDR3 region has 13 residues. The entire variable domain, with the rest obtained from reference TRBV7-3 and TRBJ1-1, is as follows: GAGVSQTPSNKVTEKGKYVELRCDPISGHTALYWYRQSLGQGPEFLIYFQGTGAADDSGLPNDRFFAVRPEGSVSTLKIQRTERGDSAVYLCASRLQQNTEAFFGQGTRLTVV.

The J gene is TRBJ2-1, the V gene TRBV19; D uncertain. V gave up 6 bases and J gave up 9 bases, with 18 bases separating them. The length of the CDR3 is 14 residues. The V gene's germline CDR1 is LNHDA and CDR2 SQIVND (reference sequence). The CDR3 protein is CASSIAAERSEQFF. CDR3 sequence (DNA): TGTGCCAGTAGCATTGCGGCGGAGAGAAGTGAGCAGTTCTTC.

A few counts support this clone. The V gene is TRBV6-1, the J gene TRBJ1-2; the D gene is possibly TRBD1 (6 bases). This CDR3 contains 13 residues. From germline, CDR1 is MNHNS and CDR2 SASEGT. V was pared by 7 bases and J by 4 bases, with 13 bases between. Here the CDR3 reads CASNQGYGYGYTF. The CDR3 DNA sequence: TGTGCCAGCAATCAGGGGTACGGCTATGGCTACACCTTC.

This rearrangement joins TRBV19 to TRBJ1-1; 10 nucleotides match TRBD1. The germline V gene has CDR1 LNHDA and CDR2 SQIVND (reference sequence). The V segment lost 6 bases and the J segment 5 bases; nucleotides outside the gene matches: 6. The CDR3 consists of 14 residues. The CDR3 nucleotides read TGTGCCAGTAGGGAAAGGACAGGGGGTACTGAAGCTTTCTTT. Translating gives CASRERTGGTEAFF.

This clone has only a few counts. The gene calls are TRBV4-1 and TRBJ2-7; TRBD1 matches 8 bases. The J segment lost 3 bases and the V segment lost 1 base, leaving 11 bases of the junction unmatched. From germline, CDR1 is MGHRA and CDR2 YSYEKL. The CDR3 runs 17 residues. CDR3 sequence: CASSQVGAGTGDYEQYF. In DNA form, the CDR3 reads TGCGCCAGCAGCCAAGTCGGAGCCGGGACAGGAGACTACGAGCAGTACTTC.

The chain employs TRBV11-3 and TRBJ2-1; the D gene is possibly TRBD2 (7 bases). Trimming removed 1 base from V and 0 bases from J, with 10 bases in between. Germline V gene sequence: CDR1 SGHNT, CDR2 YENEEA. This CDR3 spans 16 amino acids. In DNA, the CDR3 is TGTGCCAGCAGCTTAGCGGGGGGCTTCTCCTACAATGAGCAGTTCTTC. It translates to CASSLAGGFSYNEQFF. Based on the CDR3 plus reference TRBV11-3 and TRBJ2-1, the full variable domain is EAGVVQSPRYKIIEKKQPVAFWCNPISGHNTLYWYLQNLGQGPELLIRYENEEAVDDSQLPKDRFSAERLKGVDSTLKIQPAELGDSAVYLCASSLAGGFSYNEQFFGPGTRLTVL.

The V call is TRBV12-2, the J call TRBJ1-1. TRBV12-2 is a pseudogene. The CDR3 is 14 amino acids. Here the CDR3 reads CASRPIRRDGEAFF. CDR3 DNA sequence: TGTGCAAGTCGTCCCATCCGGCGGGACGGCGAAGCTTTCTTT.

This chain links TRBV4-1 with TRBJ2-7; TRBD1 matches at 8 bases. CDR1 MGHRA and CDR2 YSYEKL come from the germline V gene. J lost 4 bases, V lost 0 bases, and 8 bases had no gene match. This CDR3 is built from 16 residues. CDR3 nucleotide sequence: TGCGCCAGCAGCCAAGATTCAGGACAGGGACTTTACGAGCAGTACTTC. It is translated as CASSQDSGQGLYEQYF.

The rearrangement joins TRBV6-1 to TRBJ1-3; D is perhaps TRBD1 (5 bases). The ends were cut back, 5 bases at V and 0 bases at J, with 11 bases in the middle. The CDR3 runs to 15 residues. In germline, CDR1 is MNHNS, CDR2 SASEGT. CDR3 nucleotides: TGTGCCAGCAGTTCAGGGTTTAGCTCTGGAAACACCATATATTTT. Protein sequence: CASSSGFSSGNTIYF.

The chain joins TRBV19 to TRBJ2-1; 9 nucleotides line up with TRBD1. The CDR3 covers 21 residues. Unmatched junction bases numbered 20, after V lost 4 bases and J lost 1 base. Germline V gene sequence: CDR1 LNHDA, CDR2 SQIVND (reference sequence). CDR3 DNA sequence: TGTGCCAGTAGTACAACGCAAAGGAGGGGGACCGGGACAGGGTCCTACAATGAGCAGTTCTTC. Translated: CASSTTQRRGTGTGSYNEQFF.

The chain couples TRBV7-2 to TRBJ1-1; D perhaps matches TRBD1 (5 bases). Germline V CDR1 and CDR2: SGHTA, FQGNSA. The CDR3 is 17 amino acids. Trimming shortened V by 3 bases and J by 6 bases, and 23 bases separated the two germline ends. CDR3 coding DNA: TGTGCCAGCAGCTTTGTCCACGCTGCCCAAGTGGGGCCTGAAGCTTTCTTT. This gives the protein CASSFVHAAQVGPEAFF.

The V and J genes are TRBV5-4 and TRBJ2-2; 9 bases map to TRBD2. The V gene end was trimmed by 4 bases and the J gene end by 4 bases; junction bases not matched to a gene: 8. Germline V lookup: CDR1 SGHNT, CDR2 YYREEE (reference sequence). This CDR3 is built from 16 residues. The CDR3 is CASSRGGGDLTGELFF. DNA of the CDR3: TGTGCCAGCAGCCGGGGCGGGGGGGACCTCACCGGGGAGCTGTTTTTT.

The genes are TRBV5-4 and TRBJ2-1, with 15 bases that match TRBD2. From germline, CDR1 is SGHNT and CDR2 YYREEE (reference sequence). V gave up 4 bases and J gave up 9 bases; unmatched junction bases: 8. The CDR3 has 16 residues. The DNA of the CDR3 is TGTGCCAGCAGCAGGGGACTAGCGGGAGGTCAGGGTGAGCAGTTCTTC. This gives the protein CASSRGLAGGQGEQFF.